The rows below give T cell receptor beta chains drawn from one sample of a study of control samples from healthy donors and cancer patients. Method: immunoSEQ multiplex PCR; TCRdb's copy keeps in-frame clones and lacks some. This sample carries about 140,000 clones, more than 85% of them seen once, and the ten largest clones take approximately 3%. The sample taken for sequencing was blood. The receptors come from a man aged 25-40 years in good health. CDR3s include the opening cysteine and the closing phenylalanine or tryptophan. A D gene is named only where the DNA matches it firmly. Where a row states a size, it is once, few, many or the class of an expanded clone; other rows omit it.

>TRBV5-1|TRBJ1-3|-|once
CASSLARDSGNTIYF
TGCGCCAGCAGCTTGGCCAGGGACTCTGGAAACACCATATATTTT
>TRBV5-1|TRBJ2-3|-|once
CASSLRGLTVDTQYF
TGCGCCAGCAGCTTGAGAGGGCTAACCGTAGATACGCAGTATTTT
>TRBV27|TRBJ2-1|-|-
CASSLGGGSGVEFF
TGTGCCAGCAGTTTGGGCGGGGGCTCGGGGGTGGAGTTCTTC
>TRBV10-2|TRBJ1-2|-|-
CASSETGTIYGYTF
TGCGCCAGCAGTGAGACCGGGACAATCTATGGCTACACCTTC
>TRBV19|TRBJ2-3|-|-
CASSIVRDTQYF
TGTGCCAGTAGTATAGTCCGAGATACGCAGTATTTT
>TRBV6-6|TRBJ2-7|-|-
CASSYSDSYEQYF
TGTGCCAGCAGTTACTCCGACAGCTACGAGCAGTACTTC
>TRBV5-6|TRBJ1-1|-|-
CASSLGRATEAFF
TGTGCCAGCAGCTTGGGCAGGGCCACTGAAGCTTTCTTT
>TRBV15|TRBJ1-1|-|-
CATRTQWGGGTEAFF
TGTGCCACCCGTACCCAATGGGGGGGCGGGACTGAAGCTTTCTTT
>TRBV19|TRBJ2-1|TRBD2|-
CASSKLASYNEQFF
TGTGCCAGTAGTAAACTAGCGTCTTACAATGAGCAGTTCTTC
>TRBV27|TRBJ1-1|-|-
CASSPRRWTEAFF
TGTGCCAGCAGTCCCCGGAGATGGACTGAAGCTTTCTTT
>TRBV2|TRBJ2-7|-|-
CASSDVRQPPYEQYF
TGTGCCAGCAGTGACGTGAGACAGCCCCCCTACGAGCAGTACTTC
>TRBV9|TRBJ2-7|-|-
CASSVGGGVYEQYF
TGTGCCAGCAGCGTAGGAGGAGGAGTCTACGAGCAGTACTTC
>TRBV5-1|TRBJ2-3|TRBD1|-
CASSLYGQVQLADTQYF
TGCGCCAGCAGCTTGTACGGACAGGTTCAACTTGCAGATACGCAGTATTTT
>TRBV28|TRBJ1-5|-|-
CASSLMQLSNQPQHF
TGTGCCAGCAGTTTAATGCAGCTTAGCAATCAGCCCCAGCATTTT
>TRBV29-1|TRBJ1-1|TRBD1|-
CSVEGTGSDTEAFF
TGCAGCGTTGAAGGGACAGGGTCGGACACTGAAGCTTTCTTT
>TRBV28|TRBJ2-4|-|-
CASSTKFSLGLAKNIQYF
TGTGCCAGCAGTACCAAATTCTCCCTTGGGCTAGCCAAAAACATTCAGTACTTC
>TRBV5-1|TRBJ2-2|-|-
CASSLAVALAGELFF
TGCGCCAGCAGCTTGGCCGTGGCTCTAGCCGGGGAGCTGTTTTTT
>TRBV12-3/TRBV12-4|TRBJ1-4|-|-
CASGGSDEKLFF
TGTGCCAGCGGGGGATCGGATGAAAAACTGTTTTTT
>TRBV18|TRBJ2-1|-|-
CASSPREEQFF
TGTGCCAGCTCACCGCGGGAAGAGCAGTTCTTC
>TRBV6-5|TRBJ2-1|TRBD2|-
CASTSGGALFF
TGTGCCAGCACTTCCGGGGGGGCGTTGTTCTTC
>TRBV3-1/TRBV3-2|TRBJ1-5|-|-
CASSGGNQPQHF
TGTGCCAGCAGTGGTGGGAATCAGCCCCAGCATTTT
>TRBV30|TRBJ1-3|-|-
CAWRPAGTYTIYF
TGTGCCTGGAGGCCGGCGGGGACTTACACCATATATTTT
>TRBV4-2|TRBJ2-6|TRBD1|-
CASSPPGQGVGAGANVLTF
TGTGCCAGCAGCCCCCCCGGACAGGGGGTCGGGGCTGGGGCCAACGTCCTGACTTTC
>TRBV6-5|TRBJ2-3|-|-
CASSYSRGITDTQYF
TGTGCCAGCAGTTACTCTCGCGGGATCACAGATACGCAGTATTTT
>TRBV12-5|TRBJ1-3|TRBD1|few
CASGLGQGRNTIYF
TGTGCTAGTGGTTTGGGACAGGGGAGAAACACCATATATTTT
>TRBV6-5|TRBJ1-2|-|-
CASRETGPNYGYTF
TGTGCCAGCAGAGAGACAGGACCTAACTATGGCTACACCTTC